This T cell receptor beta chain was sequenced for a study of blood T cell repertoires in COVID-19. Overall study context: Italy, Spain and the United States were the sources of the convalescent and acute COVID-19 samples. PBMCs, B-cell-depleted T cells, or T cells provided the cDNA or gDNA that made up the material.

Original methodology: Reference gene primer amplification gave nucleated cell count estimates. Repertoires were generated with immunoSEQ multiplex PCR, while TCRdb's copy carries only in-frame clones and drops some. From that table come the V and J calls and clone size; the DNA was used to work out D and trimming. The table lists 95,000 to 110,000 clones, roughly 82% of them singletons. The CDR3 loop spans 15 amino acids. V was shortened by 3 bases and J by 4 bases, with 12 bases between the two germline ends. Per germline, CDR1 LNHDA and CDR2 SQIVND (reference sequence). The sample was peripheral blood. The genes are TRBV19 and TRBJ2-2, with D perhaps TRBD1 (6 bases). The clonotype originates from a man in his 60s with acute or convalescent COVID-19. Here the CDR3 reads CASSISRTATGELFF. DNA for the CDR3: TGTGCCAGTAGTATTTCGCGGACAGCCACCGGGGAGCTGTTTTTT.